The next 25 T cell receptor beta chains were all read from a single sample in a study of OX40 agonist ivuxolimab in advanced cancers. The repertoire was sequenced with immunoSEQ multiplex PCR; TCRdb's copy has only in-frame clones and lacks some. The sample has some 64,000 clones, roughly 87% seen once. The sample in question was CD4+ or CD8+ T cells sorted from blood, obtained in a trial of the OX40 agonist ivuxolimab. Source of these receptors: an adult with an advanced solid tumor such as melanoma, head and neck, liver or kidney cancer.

The CDR3 here is CAGDPGDPIPGELFF. In DNA, the CDR3 is TGTGCCGGCGACCCCGGGGACCCCATCCCCGGGGAGCTGTTTTTT. This chain connects TRBV30 to TRBJ2-2; D assignment may be TRBD1 or TRBD2 (5 bases each). This CDR3 comprises 15 residues. Germline assignment: CDR1 GTSNPN and CDR2 SVGIG (reference sequence). The V and J ends lost 8 bases and 6 bases respectively, with 22 bases between them.

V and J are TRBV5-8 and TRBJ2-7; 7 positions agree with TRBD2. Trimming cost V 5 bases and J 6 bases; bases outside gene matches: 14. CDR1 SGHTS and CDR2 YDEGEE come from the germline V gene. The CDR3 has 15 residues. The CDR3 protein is CASSFQRGSILEQYF. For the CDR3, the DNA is TGTGCCAGCAGTTTCCAGCGGGGATCGATTCTCGAGCAGTACTTC.

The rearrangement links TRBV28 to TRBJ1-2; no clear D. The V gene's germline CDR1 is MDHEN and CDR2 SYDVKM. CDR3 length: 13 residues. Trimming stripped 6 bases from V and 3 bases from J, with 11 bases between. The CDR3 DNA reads TGTGCCAGCAGCCCTTCCTTAGACTATGGCTACACCTTC. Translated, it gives CASSPSLDYGYTF.

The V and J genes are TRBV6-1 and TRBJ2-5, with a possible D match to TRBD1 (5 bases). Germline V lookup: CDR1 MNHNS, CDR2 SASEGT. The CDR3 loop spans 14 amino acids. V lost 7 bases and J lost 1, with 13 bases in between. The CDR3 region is CASTWTPPQETQYF. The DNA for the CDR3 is TGTGCCAGCACGTGGACACCCCCCCAAGAGACCCAGTACTTC.

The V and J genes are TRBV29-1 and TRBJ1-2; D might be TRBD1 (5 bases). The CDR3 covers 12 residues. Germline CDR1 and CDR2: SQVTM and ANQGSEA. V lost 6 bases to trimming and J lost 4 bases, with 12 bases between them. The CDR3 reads CSVGGQGYGYTF. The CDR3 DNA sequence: TGCAGCGTCGGTGGACAAGGCTATGGCTACACCTTC.

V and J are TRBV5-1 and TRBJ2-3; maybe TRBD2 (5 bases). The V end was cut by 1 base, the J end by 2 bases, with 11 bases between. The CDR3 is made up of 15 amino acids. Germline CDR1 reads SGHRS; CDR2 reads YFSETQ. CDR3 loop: CASSLSQRSTDTQYF. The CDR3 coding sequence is TGCGCCAGCAGCTTGTCCCAGCGGTCCACAGATACGCAGTATTTT. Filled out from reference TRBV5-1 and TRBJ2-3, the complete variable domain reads KAGVTQTPRYLIKTRGQQVTLSCSPISGHRSVSWYQQTPGQGLQFLFEYFSETQRNKGNFPGRFSGRQFSNSRSEMNVSTLELGDSALYLCASSLSQRSTDTQYFGPGTRLTVL.

CDR3: CASSFTGGGKLFF. The DNA for the CDR3 is TGTGCCAGCAGTTTCACAGGGGGTGGAAAACTGTTTTTT. The V gene is TRBV28, the J gene TRBJ1-4; 8 bases line up with TRBD1. The CDR3 is 13 residues long. The germline gives CDR1 MDHEN, CDR2 SYDVKM. Trimming took 3 bases from V and 10 from J; bases not matched to a gene: 4.

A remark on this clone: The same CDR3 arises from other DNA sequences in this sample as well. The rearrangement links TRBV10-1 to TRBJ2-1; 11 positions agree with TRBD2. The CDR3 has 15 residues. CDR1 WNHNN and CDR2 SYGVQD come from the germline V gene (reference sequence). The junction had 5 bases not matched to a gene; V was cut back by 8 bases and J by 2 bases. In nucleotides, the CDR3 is TGCGCCAGCTCAGTAGCGGGAGGGCCCTACAATGAGCAGTTCTTC. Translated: CASSVAGGPYNEQFF.

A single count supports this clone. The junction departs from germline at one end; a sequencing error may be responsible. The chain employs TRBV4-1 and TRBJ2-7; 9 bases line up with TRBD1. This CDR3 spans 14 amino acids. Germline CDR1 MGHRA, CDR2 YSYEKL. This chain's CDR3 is CASSRGQGHYEQYF. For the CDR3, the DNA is TGTGCCAGCAGCCGAGGACAGGGGCACTACGAGCAGTACTTC.

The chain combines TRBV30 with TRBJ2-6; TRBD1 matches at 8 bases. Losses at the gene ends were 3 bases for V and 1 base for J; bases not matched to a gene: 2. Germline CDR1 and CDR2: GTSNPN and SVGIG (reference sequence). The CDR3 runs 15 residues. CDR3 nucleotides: TGTGCCTGGAGAAGACAGGGGTCTGGGGCCAACGTCCTGACTTTC. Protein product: CAWRRQGSGANVLTF.

CDR3 residues: CASSLGLGGIGNQPQHF. Written as DNA, the CDR3 is TGCGCCAGCAGCTTGGGGCTGGGGGGTATAGGCAATCAGCCCCAGCATTTT. The chain employs TRBV5-1 and TRBJ1-5; a weak D match, TRBD1 (5 bases). Germline V CDR1 and CDR2: SGHRS, YFSETQ. The length of the CDR3 is 17 residues. V was cut by 0 bases and J by 2 bases, with 15 bases left in between.

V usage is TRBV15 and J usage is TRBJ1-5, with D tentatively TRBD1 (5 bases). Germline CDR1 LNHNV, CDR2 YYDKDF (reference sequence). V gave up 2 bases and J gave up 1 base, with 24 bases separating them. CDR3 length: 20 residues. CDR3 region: CATSRSSRSSGGRSNQPQHF. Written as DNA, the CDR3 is TGTGCCACCAGCAGATCCTCCCGGTCGTCCGGGGGAAGAAGCAATCAGCCCCAGCATTTT.

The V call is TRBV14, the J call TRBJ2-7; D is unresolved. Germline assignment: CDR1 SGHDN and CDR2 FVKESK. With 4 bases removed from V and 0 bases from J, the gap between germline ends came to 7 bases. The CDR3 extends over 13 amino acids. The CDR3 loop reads CASSPTLSYEQYF. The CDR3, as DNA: TGTGCCAGCAGCCCCACACTCTCCTACGAGCAGTACTTC.

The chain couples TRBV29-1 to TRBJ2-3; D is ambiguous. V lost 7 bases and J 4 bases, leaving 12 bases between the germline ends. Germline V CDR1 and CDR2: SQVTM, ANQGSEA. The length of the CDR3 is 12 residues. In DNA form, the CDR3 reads TGCAGCGCAGGACCGTTGGCAGATACGCAGTATTTT. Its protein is CSAGPLADTQYF.

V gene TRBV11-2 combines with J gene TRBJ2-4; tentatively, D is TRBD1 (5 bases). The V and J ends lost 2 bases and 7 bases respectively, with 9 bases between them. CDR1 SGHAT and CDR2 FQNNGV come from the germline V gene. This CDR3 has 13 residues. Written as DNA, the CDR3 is TGTGCCAGCAGCTTACAGGGTGAGAACATTCAGTACTTC. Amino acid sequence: CASSLQGENIQYF. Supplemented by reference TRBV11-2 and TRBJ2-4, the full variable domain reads EAGVAQSPRYKIIEKRQSVAFWCNPISGHATLYWYQQILGQGPKLLIQFQNNGVVDDSQLPKDRFSAERLKGVDSTLKIQPAKLEDSAVYLCASSLQGENIQYFGAGTRLSVL.

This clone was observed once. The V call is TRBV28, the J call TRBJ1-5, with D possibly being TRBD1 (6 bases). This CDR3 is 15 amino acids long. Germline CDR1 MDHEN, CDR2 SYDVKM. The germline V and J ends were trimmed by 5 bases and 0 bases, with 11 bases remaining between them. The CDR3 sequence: CASSRTAYSNQPQHF. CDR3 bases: TGTGCCAGCAGTAGGACAGCATATAGCAATCAGCCCCAGCATTTT.

In DNA, the CDR3 is TGTGCCTGGAGTGTACTGCCTCCAGAGACCCAGTACTTC. It specifies CAWSVLPPETQYF. The chain joins TRBV30 to TRBJ2-5; D unclear. Trimming left V 0 bases short and J 4 bases short, with 9 bases between. Germline-derived CDR1 and CDR2 are GTSNPN and SVGIG (reference sequence). The CDR3 consists of 13 residues.

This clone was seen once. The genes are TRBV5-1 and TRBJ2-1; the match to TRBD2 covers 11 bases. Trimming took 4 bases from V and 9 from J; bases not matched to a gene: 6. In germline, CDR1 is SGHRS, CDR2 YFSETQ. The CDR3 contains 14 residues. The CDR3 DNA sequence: TGCGCCAGCAGCCTCGAGACTAGCGGGACTGAGCAGTTCTTC. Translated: CASSLETSGTEQFF.

CDR3 protein: CASPPIGQGVSGNTIYF. Written as DNA, the CDR3 is TGTGCCAGCCCTCCGATCGGACAGGGCGTCTCTGGAAACACCATATATTTT. This chain links TRBV28 with TRBJ1-3; the match to TRBD1 covers 8 bases. After removal of 8 bases from V and 0 bases from J, the junction contained 12 bases not matched to a gene. CDR3 length: 17 residues. CDR1 and CDR2 from the germline V gene are MDHEN and SYDVKM. The full variable domain, with the rest looked up from reference TRBV28 and TRBJ1-3, is DVKVTQSSRYLVKRTGEKVFLECVQDMDHENMFWYRQDPGLGLRLIYFSYDVKMKEKGDIPEGYSVSREKKERFSLILESASTNQTSMYLCASPPIGQGVSGNTIYFGEGSWLTVV.

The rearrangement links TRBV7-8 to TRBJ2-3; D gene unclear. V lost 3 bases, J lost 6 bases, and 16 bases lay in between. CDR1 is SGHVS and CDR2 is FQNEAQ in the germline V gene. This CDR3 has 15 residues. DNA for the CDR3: TGTGCCAGCAGCTTTCGGTCCGGGTCGGCGGATACGCAGTATTTT. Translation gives CASSFRSGSADTQYF.

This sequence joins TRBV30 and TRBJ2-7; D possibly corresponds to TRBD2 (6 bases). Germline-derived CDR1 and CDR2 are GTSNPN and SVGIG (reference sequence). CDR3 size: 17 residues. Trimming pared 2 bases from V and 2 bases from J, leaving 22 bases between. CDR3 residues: CAWSPHWAGAGTYEQYF. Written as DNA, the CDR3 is TGTGCCTGGAGTCCTCATTGGGCCGGAGCGGGCACCTACGAGCAGTACTTC.

The CDR3 nucleotides read TGTGCCAGCAGCTTAGCGGAGAACACTGAAGCTTTCTTT. Translated: CASSLAENTEAFF. The chain couples TRBV11-2 to TRBJ1-1; no clear D. Germline-derived CDR1 and CDR2 are SGHAT and FQNNGV. This CDR3 has 13 amino acids. V was shortened by 1 base and J by 1 base, with 4 bases between the two germline ends.

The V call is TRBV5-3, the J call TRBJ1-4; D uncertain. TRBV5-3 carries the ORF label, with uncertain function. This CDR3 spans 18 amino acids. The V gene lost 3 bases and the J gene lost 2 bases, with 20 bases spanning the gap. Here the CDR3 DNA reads TGTGCCAGAAGCTCCCGGAGAGGCTACAATTCCACTAATGAAAAACTGTTTTTT. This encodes CARSSRRGYNSTNEKLFF.

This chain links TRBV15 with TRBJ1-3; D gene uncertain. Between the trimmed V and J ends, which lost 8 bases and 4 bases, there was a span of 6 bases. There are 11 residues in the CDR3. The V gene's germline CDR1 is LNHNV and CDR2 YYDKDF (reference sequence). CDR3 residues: CATYKGNTIYF. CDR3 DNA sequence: TGTGCCACCTATAAGGGAAACACCATATATTTT.

CDR3 sequence reads: CASMMDRGSDRRHF. CDR3 bases: TGTGCCAGCATGATGGACAGGGGAAGTGACAGACGGCATTTT. The rearrangement joins TRBV2 to TRBJ1-5, with 9 nucleotides matching TRBD1. The CDR3 length is 14 residues. V trimming: 7 bases; J trimming: 15 bases; junction bases outside the gene matches: 16. CDR1 is SNHLY, CDR2 FYNNEI, per germline.